Each of the 9 T cell receptor beta chains below was sequenced from the same sample in a study of neurological immune-mediated disorders. MiXCR, applied by TCRdb to the 5' RACE reads, yields one record per CDR3 protein. The profile shows approximately 46,000 distinct CDR3 sequences, about a tenth of them singletons. Material: PBMCs. These receptors all stem from a man between 65 and 79 years old with HTLV-1-associated myelopathy (HAM/TSP).

This clonotype was counted at least ten times. The rearrangement links TRBV10-3 to TRBJ2-2, with D possibly called TRBD1 or TRBD2 (5 bases each). Germline V gene data show CDR1 as ENHRY and CDR2 as SYGVKD. Trimming removed 6 bases at V and 2 bases at J, with 10 bases between. The CDR3 consists of 14 residues. The CDR3 DNA reads as TGTGCCATCAGCCGGGACGGCAACACCGGGGAGCTGTTTTTT. This gives the protein CAISRDGNTGELFF.

This clonotype was seen many times. The chain employs TRBV27 and TRBJ1-2; perhaps TRBD1 as D (6 bases). The CDR3 sequence is 13 residues long. V was shortened by 0 bases and J by 8 bases, with 10 bases between the two germline ends. CDR1 MNHEY and CDR2 SMNVEV come from the germline V gene (reference sequence). CDR3 residues: CASSLSGGQGYTF. The CDR3 DNA is TGTGCCAGCAGTTTATCGGGGGGGCAAGGCTACACCTTC.

This clonotype occurred many times. The gene calls are TRBV5-5 and TRBJ2-3; TRBD2 is a possible D gene (7 bases). V was trimmed by 0 bases and J by 5 bases, leaving 16 bases between them. The CDR3 totals 16 residues. The V gene's germline CDR1 is SGHKS and CDR2 YYEKEE (reference sequence). The CDR3 spells CASSLVRTAGRDTQYF. In DNA form, the CDR3 reads TGTGCCAGCAGCTTGGTGAGGACAGCGGGGCGAGATACGCAGTATTTT.

This clonotype was seen at least ten times. The V gene is TRBV3-1, the J gene TRBJ2-5, with TRBD2 matching over 10 bases. There are 15 residues in the CDR3. The germline V gene encodes CDR1 LGHDT and CDR2 YNNKEL (reference sequence). J gave up 3 bases and V 5 bases, and 6 bases lay outside the gene matches. The CDR3 region is CASSTRTSGEETQYF. DNA of the CDR3: TGTGCCAGCAGCACACGGACTAGCGGAGAAGAGACCCAGTACTTC.

This clonotype was observed many times. The chain carries TRBV6-2 or TRBV6-3 and TRBJ2-7, with 10 bases lining up with TRBD1. Germline values: CDR1 MNHEY, CDR2 SVGEGT. Trimming at V came to 6 bases and at J to 3 bases, leaving 11 bases not matched to a gene. This CDR3 contains 16 residues. The CDR3 DNA sequence: TGTGCCAGCAGCAGAGCAGGACAGGGGGGCTACTACGAGCAGTACTTC. Protein: CASSRAGQGGYYEQYF.

This clonotype was seen many times. This rearrangement joins TRBV4-3 to TRBJ2-7, with no clear D. The CDR3 loop spans 15 amino acids. V dropped 4 bases and J dropped 0 bases, with 13 bases sitting between them. CDR1 and CDR2 (germline): LGHNA, YSLEER. CDR3 DNA sequence: TGCGCCAGCAGCCTAAACCTTCAGGTCTCCTACGAGCAGTACTTC. Protein sequence: CASSLNLQVSYEQYF.

This clonotype showed up many times. A much larger clone lies one base from this, so it may be a read error. The chain uses TRBV6-5 and TRBJ2-1; D is uncertain. Germline values: CDR1 MNHEY, CDR2 SVGAGI. The CDR3 consists of 13 residues. V lost 2 bases and J lost 0, with 2 bases in between. In DNA form, the CDR3 reads TGTGCCAGCAGTTACGCCTCCTACAATGAGCAGTTCTTC. Translation: CASSYASYNEQFF.

The chain recombines TRBV29-1 with TRBJ2-1; 9 nucleotides line up with TRBD1. Germline-derived CDR1 and CDR2 are SQVTM and ANQGSEA. The CDR3 covers 14 residues. V lost 3 bases and J lost 9; bases outside the gene matches: 9. CDR3 sequence: CSVDWDRVRREQFF. The CDR3 bases are TGCAGCGTTGATTGGGACAGGGTACGGCGTGAGCAGTTCTTC.

In this sample, this clonotype turned up many times. The rearrangement links TRBV6-2 or TRBV6-3 to TRBJ2-1; D is uncertain. CDR3 length equals 14 residues. V was shortened by 5 bases and J by 1 base, with 9 bases between the two germline ends. CDR1 is MNHEY and CDR2 is SVGEGT in the germline V gene. CDR3 DNA: TGTGCCAGCAGTCAAGGGTTATCCTACAATGAGCAGTTCTTC. It translates to CASSQGLSYNEQFF.